Each of the 18 T cell receptor beta chains below was sequenced from the same sample in a study of blood T cell repertoires in COVID-19. Assay used: immunoSEQ multiplex PCR; TCRdb lists only in-frame clones, some missing. This sample has approximately 170,000 clones, with about 87% found just once. Source material: peripheral blood. These receptors all come from a man aged 60 to 69 with acute or convalescent COVID-19.

This clone was counted only a few times. The V call is TRBV14, the J call TRBJ1-6; D gene uncertain. The CDR3 has 14 residues. V lost 3 bases and J lost 9, with 12 bases in between. Per germline, CDR1 SGHDN and CDR2 FVKESK. The CDR3 region is CASSQNRAPSPLHF. CDR3 DNA sequence: TGTGCCAGCAGCCAGAACCGAGCTCCTTCACCCCTCCACTTT.

The chain recombines TRBV10-2 with TRBJ1-1; D is perhaps TRBD1 (5 bases). This CDR3 region has 17 residues. V gave up 0 bases and J gave up 1 base, with 15 bases separating them. From germline, CDR1 is WSHSY and CDR2 SAAADI. The CDR3 DNA sequence: TGCGCCAGCAGTGAGTCGAAACCAGCCGGGGGGAACACTGAAGCTTTCTTT. The encoded protein is CASSESKPAGGNTEAFF.

The V gene is TRBV29-1, the J gene TRBJ2-5; weak D call: TRBD1 (6 bases). V lost 6 bases and J 4 bases, leaving 12 bases between the germline ends. This CDR3 has 12 amino acids. Germline V gene sequence: CDR1 SQVTM, CDR2 ANQGSEA. CDR3 nucleotides: TGCAGCGTCGTGACAGGTCGAGAGACCCAGTACTTC. This gives the protein CSVVTGRETQYF. Variable domain in full (rest from reference TRBV29-1 and TRBJ2-5): SAVISQKPSRDICQRGTSLTIQCQVDSQVTMMFWYRQQPGQSLTLIATANQGSEATYESGFVIDKFPISRPNLTFSTLTVSNMSPEDSSIYLCSVVTGRETQYFGPGTRLLVL.

The chain carries TRBV7-9 and TRBJ1-1, with D hard to call. The CDR3 is made up of 11 amino acids. Germline loops: CDR1 SEHNR, CDR2 FQNEAQ (reference sequence). Trimming pared 10 bases from V and 1 base from J, leaving 7 bases between. The CDR3 sequence is CATSPNTEAFF. In DNA form, the CDR3 reads TGTGCCACCTCTCCGAACACTGAAGCTTTCTTT.

The sample holds a few counts of this clone. The chain combines TRBV6-1 with TRBJ1-1; D unresolved. CDR1 is MNHNS, CDR2 SASEGT, per germline. The CDR3 sequence is 13 residues long. Trimming stripped 3 bases from V and 1 base from J, with 6 bases between. The CDR3 reads CASSDKRNTEAFF. The CDR3 DNA reads TGTGCCAGCAGTGATAAGAGGAACACTGAAGCTTTCTTT.

This chain links TRBV7-3 with TRBJ2-7; TRBD2 aligns across 10 bases. Germline V CDR1 and CDR2: SGHTA, FQGTGA. The CDR3 is 14 amino acids. Trimming at V came to 3 bases and at J to 2 bases, leaving 1 base not matched to a gene. The CDR3 DNA reads TGTGCCAGCAGCTTGACTAGCGGGCCCTACGAGCAGTACTTC. Amino acid sequence: CASSLTSGPYEQYF. The full variable domain, with the rest looked up from reference TRBV7-3 and TRBJ2-7, is GAGVSQTPSNKVTEKGKYVELRCDPISGHTALYWYRQSLGQGPEFLIYFQGTGAADDSGLPNDRFFAVRPEGSVSTLKIQRTERGDSAVYLCASSLTSGPYEQYFGPGTRLTVT.

The chain links TRBV9 to TRBJ1-3; TRBD1 agrees at 8 bases. From germline, CDR1 is SGDLS and CDR2 YYNGEE. The V and J ends lost 3 bases and 0 bases, in that order; junction bases with no gene match: 5. The CDR3 has 16 amino acids. CDR3 residues: CASSETGDSSGNTIYF. The CDR3 DNA reads as TGTGCCAGCAGCGAGACAGGGGATTCCTCTGGAAACACCATATATTTT. Filled out from reference TRBV9 and TRBJ1-3, the complete variable domain reads DSGVTQTPKHLITATGQRVTLRCSPRSGDLSVYWYQQSLDQGLQFLIQYYNGEERAKGNILERFSAQQFPDLHSELNLSSLELGDSALYFCASSETGDSSGNTIYFGEGSWLTVV.

This chain connects TRBV7-8 to TRBJ2-2; no clear D. CDR3 length: 14 amino acids. Per germline, CDR1 SGHVS and CDR2 FQNEAQ. The germline V and J ends were trimmed by 5 bases and 4 bases, with 11 bases remaining between them. Here the CDR3 reads CASSTDPGTGELFF. The CDR3 DNA sequence: TGTGCCAGCAGCACAGATCCAGGCACCGGGGAGCTGTTTTTT.

The chain couples TRBV7-6 to TRBJ2-3; D remains unclear. The CDR3 consists of 16 residues. Trimming took off 1 base at V and 1 base at J, with 12 bases between the two ends. The germline CDR1 and CDR2 sequences are SGHVS and FNYEAQ. The CDR3 DNA follows: TGTGCCAGCAGCTTAGTGGCGGATCCCCGCACAGATACGCAGTATTTT. It codes for CASSLVADPRTDTQYF.

J is TRBJ1-2 and V is TRBV5-5; 8 bases are shared with TRBD1. From germline, CDR1 is SGHKS and CDR2 YYEKEE (reference sequence). The CDR3 covers 16 residues. V trimming: 3 bases; J trimming: 5 bases; junction bases outside the gene matches: 12. The CDR3 region is CASSSGQTGAKYGYTF. Written as DNA, the CDR3 is TGTGCCAGCAGCTCGGGCCAGACAGGGGCAAAATATGGCTACACCTTC.

V gene TRBV6-5 combines with J gene TRBJ2-5; TRBD1 matches 9 bases. Trimming took 1 base from V and 4 from J; bases not matched to a gene: 4. The CDR3 is made up of 15 amino acids. The germline gives CDR1 MNHEY, CDR2 SVGAGI. CDR3 residues: CASSYLQGARETQYF. CDR3 nucleotides: TGTGCCAGCAGTTACTTACAGGGGGCTCGAGAGACCCAGTACTTC.

The sample holds a few counts of this clone. The CDR3 reads CASSSGRTGDTEAFF. CDR3 bases: TGCGCCAGCAGCTCTGGGAGGACTGGGGACACTGAAGCTTTCTTT. This rearrangement joins TRBV5-1 to TRBJ1-1, with D hard to call. CDR1 and CDR2 (germline): SGHRS, YFSETQ. The length of the CDR3 is 15 residues. The ends were cut back, 3 bases at V and 3 bases at J, with 15 bases in the middle.

The J gene is TRBJ2-2, the V gene TRBV24-1, with 7 bases matching TRBD2. CDR1 KGHDR and CDR2 SFDVKD come from the germline V gene. The V and J ends lost 4 bases and 0 bases, in that order; junction bases with no gene match: 10. The CDR3 sequence is 18 residues long. CDR3 in amino acids: CATSDPRAGPTNTGELFF. The CDR3 DNA follows: TGTGCCACCAGTGACCCACGAGCGGGGCCAACGAACACCGGGGAGCTGTTTTTT.

This clone has just a few counts. CDR3 DNA sequence: TGTGCCAGCAGCCTTCCGACAGCGGGAAACACCATATATTTT. Residues: CASSLPTAGNTIYF. This chain joins TRBV5-6 and TRBJ1-3, with a tentative D call TRBD1 (5 bases). The CDR3 is made up of 14 amino acids. Germline V gene sequence: CDR1 SGHDT, CDR2 YYEEEE. Trimming removed 4 bases from V and 4 bases from J, with 12 bases in between. The full variable domain, its missing parts supplied by reference TRBV5-6 and TRBJ1-3, is DAGVTQSPTHLIKTRGQQVTLRCSPKSGHDTVSWYQQALGQGPQFIFQYYEEEERQRGNFPDRFSGHQFPNYSSELNVNALLLGDSALYLCASSLPTAGNTIYFGEGSWLTVV.

This clone has only a few counts. The chain employs TRBV19 and TRBJ2-4; TRBD1 matches 8 bases. The V and J ends lost 5 bases and 0 bases, in that order; junction bases with no gene match: 15. The germline gives CDR1 LNHDA, CDR2 SQIVND (reference sequence). The CDR3 is 19 amino acids. Here the CDR3 reads CASSPGQGADYVAKNIQYF. The CDR3 bases are TGTGCCAGTAGTCCTGGCCAGGGGGCCGACTATGTAGCCAAAAACATTCAGTACTTC. The full variable domain, in which reference TRBV19 and TRBJ2-4 provide the parts outside the CDR3, is DGGITQSPKYLFRKEGQNVTLSCEQNLNHDAMYWYRQDPGQGLRLIYYSQIVNDFQKGDIAEGYSVSREKKESFPLTVTSAQKNPTAFYLCASSPGQGADYVAKNIQYFGAGTRLSVL.

For this clone: At one boundary the junction diverges from the germline segment, which might be a read error. This sample also contains other DNA sequences that code for the same CDR3. The rearrangement links TRBV7-3 to TRBJ2-2, with 9 bases that match TRBD2. Germline values: CDR1 SGHTA, CDR2 FQGTGA. This CDR3 has 17 amino acids. CDR3 nucleotide sequence: TGCGCCAGCAGCTTACGCGGCGCGGGGGGGCCAACCGGGGAGCTGTTTTTT. Its protein product is CASSLRGAGGPTGELFF.

The chain combines TRBV14 with TRBJ1-1; D is undetermined. Per the germline V gene, CDR1 is SGHDN and CDR2 is FVKESK. The V end was cut by 1 base, the J end by 5 bases, with 8 bases between. The CDR3 contains 13 residues. The CDR3 here is CASSQAFRTEAFF. The CDR3 DNA is TGTGCCAGCAGCCAAGCTTTCAGGACTGAAGCTTTCTTT.

J is TRBJ1-1 and V is TRBV5-1, with D tentatively TRBD1 (5 bases). Germline V gene data show CDR1 as SGHRS and CDR2 as YFSETQ. The CDR3 contains 15 residues. The germline V and J ends were trimmed by 0 bases and 0 bases, with 9 bases remaining between them. This CDR3 is CASSLAGTMNTEAFF. CDR3 coding DNA: TGCGCCAGCAGCTTGGCTGGGACTATGAACACTGAAGCTTTCTTT.